This TCR beta chain was identified in a study of T-cell reconstitution after alpha-beta-depleted transplantation in children. The CDR3 is 15 amino acids. V was clipped by 1 base and J by 2 bases; unmatched bases: 6. Germline CDR1 SQVTM, CDR2 ANQGSEA. This clonotype was counted ten times or more. Unique molecular identifiers were used to barcode this TCRbeta library. TCRdb re-called the PCR reads through MiXCR, storing one row per CDR3 protein. The sample consists of about 240,000 distinct CDR3 sequences, roughly 26% of them appearing once. The specimen was PBMCs, collected before TCRalphabeta/CD19-depleted stem cell transplant. The chain recombines TRBV29-1 with TRBJ2-3; 7 nucleotides line up with TRBD1. The TCR sequence derives from a girl aged 2 to 10 with Fanconi anemia, due to receive a stem cell transplant. The CDR3 DNA follows: TGCAGCGTTGAAGGCCCGACAGGGAACACAGATACGCAGTATTTT. It specifies CSVEGPTGNTDTQYF.